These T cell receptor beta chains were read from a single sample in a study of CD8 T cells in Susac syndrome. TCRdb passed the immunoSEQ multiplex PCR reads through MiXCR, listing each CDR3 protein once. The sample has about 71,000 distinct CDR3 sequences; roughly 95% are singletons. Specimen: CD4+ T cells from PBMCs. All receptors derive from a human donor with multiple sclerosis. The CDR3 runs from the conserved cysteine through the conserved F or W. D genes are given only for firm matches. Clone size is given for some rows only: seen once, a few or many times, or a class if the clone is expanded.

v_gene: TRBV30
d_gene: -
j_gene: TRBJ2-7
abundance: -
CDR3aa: CAWVRDSGSEQYF
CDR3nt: TGTGCCTGGGTTCGGGACTCAGGATCCGAGCAGTACTTC

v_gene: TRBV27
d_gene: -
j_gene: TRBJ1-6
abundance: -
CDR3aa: CASRATGPLHF
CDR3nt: TGTGCCAGCAGGGCGACAGGACCCCTCCACTTT

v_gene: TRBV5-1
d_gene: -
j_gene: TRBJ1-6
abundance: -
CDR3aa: CASSRRTSSYNSPLHF
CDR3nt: TGCGCCAGCAGCCGTCGCACGAGCTCCTATAATTCACCCCTCCACTTT

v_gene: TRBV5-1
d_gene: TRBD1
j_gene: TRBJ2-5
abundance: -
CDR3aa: CASSLAWQGAETQYF
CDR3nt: TGCGCCAGCAGCTTGGCGTGGCAGGGGGCAGAGACCCAGTACTTC

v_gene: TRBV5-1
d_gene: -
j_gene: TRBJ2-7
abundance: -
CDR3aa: CASSLVAGSNSYEQYF
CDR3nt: TGCGCCAGCAGCTTGGTTGCGGGGTCCAACTCCTACGAGCAGTACTTC

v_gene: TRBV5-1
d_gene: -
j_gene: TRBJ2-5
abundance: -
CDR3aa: CASSLFSGMETQYF
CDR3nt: TGCGCCAGCAGCTTGTTTTCAGGGATGGAGACCCAGTACTTC

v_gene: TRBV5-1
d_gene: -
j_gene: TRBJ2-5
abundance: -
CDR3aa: CASSRVIEETQYF
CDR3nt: TGCGCCAGCTCCAGGGTAATCGAGGAGACCCAGTACTTC

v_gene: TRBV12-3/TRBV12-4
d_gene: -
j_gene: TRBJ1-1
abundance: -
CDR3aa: CASSWGRVNTEAFF
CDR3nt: TGTGCCAGCAGTTGGGGACGGGTGAACACTGAAGCTTTCTTT

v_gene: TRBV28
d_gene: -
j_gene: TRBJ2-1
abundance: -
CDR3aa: CASSPLTGYNEQFF
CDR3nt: TGTGCCAGCAGTCCCTTGACGGGGTACAATGAGCAGTTCTTC

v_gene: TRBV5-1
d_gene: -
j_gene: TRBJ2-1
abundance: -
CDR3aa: CASSFEWGNEQFF
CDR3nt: TGCGCCAGCAGCTTCGAGTGGGGCAATGAGCAGTTCTTC

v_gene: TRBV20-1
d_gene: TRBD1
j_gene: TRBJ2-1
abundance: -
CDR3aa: CSARDRHTGANEQFF
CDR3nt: TGCAGTGCTAGAGATCGCCACACAGGGGCCAATGAGCAGTTCTTC

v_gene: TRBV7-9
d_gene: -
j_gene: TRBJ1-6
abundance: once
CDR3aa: CASSLGTDNSPLHF
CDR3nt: TGTGCCAGCAGCTTAGGGACAGACAATTCACCCCTCCACTTT

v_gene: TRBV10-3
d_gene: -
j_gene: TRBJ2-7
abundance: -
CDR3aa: CAISESGSLGYEQYF
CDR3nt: TGTGCCATCAGTGAGTCTGGCAGCCTGGGGTACGAGCAGTACTTC

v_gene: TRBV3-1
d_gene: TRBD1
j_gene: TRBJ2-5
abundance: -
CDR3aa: CASSQAGQTYQETQYF
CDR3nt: TGTGCCAGCAGCCAAGCGGGACAGACCTATCAAGAGACCCAGTACTTC

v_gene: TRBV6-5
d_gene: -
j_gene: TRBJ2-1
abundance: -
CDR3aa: CASSYSAGRNGEQFF
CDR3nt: TGTGCCAGCAGTTACTCGGCGGGACGAAATGGTGAGCAGTTCTTC

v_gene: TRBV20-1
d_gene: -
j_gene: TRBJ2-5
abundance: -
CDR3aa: CSAPLGFQETQYF
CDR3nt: TGCAGTGCTCCGCTGGGATTCCAAGAGACCCAGTACTTC

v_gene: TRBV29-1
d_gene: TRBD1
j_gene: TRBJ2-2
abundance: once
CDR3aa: CSASLGQAFWGELFF
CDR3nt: TGCAGCGCCTCACTGGGACAGGCCTTTTGGGGGGAGCTGTTTTTT

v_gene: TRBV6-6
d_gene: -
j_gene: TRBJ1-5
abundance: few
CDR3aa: CAISRAQPQHF
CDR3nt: TGTGCCATCTCAAGGGCTCAGCCCCAGCATTTT

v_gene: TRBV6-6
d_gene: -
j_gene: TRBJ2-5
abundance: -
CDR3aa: CASSHFGIRYQETQYF
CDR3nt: TGTGCCAGCAGTCACTTCGGAATTAGATACCAAGAGACCCAGTACTTC

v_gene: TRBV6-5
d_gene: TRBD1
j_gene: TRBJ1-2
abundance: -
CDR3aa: CASSSHSGTGLDYGYTF
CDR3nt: TGTGCCAGCAGTTCCCACTCCGGGACAGGGTTGGACTATGGCTACACCTTC

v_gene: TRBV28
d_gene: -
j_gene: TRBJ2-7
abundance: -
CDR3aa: CATDSGGVDYEQYF
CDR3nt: TGTGCCACAGACTCTGGAGGGGTAGACTACGAGCAGTACTTC

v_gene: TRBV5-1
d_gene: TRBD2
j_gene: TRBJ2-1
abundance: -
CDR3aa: CASSHPGLAFHEQFF
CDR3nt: TGCGCCAGCAGCCACCCGGGACTAGCTTTCCATGAGCAGTTCTTC

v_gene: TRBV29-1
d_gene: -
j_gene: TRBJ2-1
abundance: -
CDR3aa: CSVRAGSYNEQFF
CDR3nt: TGCAGCGTGAGGGCAGGTAGTTACAATGAGCAGTTCTTC

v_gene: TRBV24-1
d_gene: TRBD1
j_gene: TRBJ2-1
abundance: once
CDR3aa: CATSDGDRGREQFF
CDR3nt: TGTGCCACCAGTGATGGGGACAGGGGGCGAGAGCAGTTCTTC

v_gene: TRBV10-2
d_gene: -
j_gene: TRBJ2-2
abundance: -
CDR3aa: CASSESLGARKTGELFF
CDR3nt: TGCGCCAGCAGTGAGTCGCTGGGGGCGCGTAAAACCGGGGAGCTGTTTTTT

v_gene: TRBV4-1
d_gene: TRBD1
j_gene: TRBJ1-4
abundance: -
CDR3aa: CASSQDPGGPFQLVTNEKLFF
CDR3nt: TGCGCCAGCAGCCAAGACCCAGGGGGACCGTTTCAATTGGTAACTAATGAAAAACTGTTTTTT

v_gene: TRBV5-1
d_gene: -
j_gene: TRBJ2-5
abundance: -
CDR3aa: CASSLSGAGETQYF
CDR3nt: TGCGCCAGCAGCTTGTCTGGGGCCGGGGAGACCCAGTACTTC

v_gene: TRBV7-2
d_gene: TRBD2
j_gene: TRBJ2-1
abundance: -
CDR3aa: CASSLAHRLAGPNEQFF
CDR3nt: TGTGCCAGCAGCTTAGCGCACAGACTAGCGGGGCCCAATGAGCAGTTCTTC

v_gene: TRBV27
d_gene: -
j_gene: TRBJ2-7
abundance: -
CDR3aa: CASSLAGTGREQYF
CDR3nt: TGTGCCAGCAGTTTAGCGGGAACAGGGAGGGAGCAGTACTTC

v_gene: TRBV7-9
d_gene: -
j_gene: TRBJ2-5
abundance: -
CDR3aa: CASSFIFQTNMLQETQYF
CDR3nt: TGTGCCAGCAGCTTTATATTCCAGACAAACATGCTCCAAGAGACCCAGTACTTC

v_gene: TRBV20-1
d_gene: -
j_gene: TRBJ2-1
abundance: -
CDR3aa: CSARAPSVSSYNEQFF
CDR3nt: TGCAGTGCTAGAGCCCCTAGCGTTTCGTCCTACAATGAGCAGTTCTTC

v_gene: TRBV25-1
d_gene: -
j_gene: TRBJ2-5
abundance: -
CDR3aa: CASKRGGETQYF
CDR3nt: TGTGCCAGCAAGAGGGGGGGAGAGACCCAGTACTTC

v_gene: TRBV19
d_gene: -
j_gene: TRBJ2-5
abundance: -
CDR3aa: CASSRGPGVRETQYF
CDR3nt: TGTGCCAGTAGTCGTGGCCCAGGGGTCCGAGAGACCCAGTACTTC

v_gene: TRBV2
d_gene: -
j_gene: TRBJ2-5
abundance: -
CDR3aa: CASREGETQYF
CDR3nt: TGTGCCAGCAGGGAGGGGGAGACCCAGTACTTC

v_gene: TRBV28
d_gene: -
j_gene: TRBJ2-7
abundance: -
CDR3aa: CASSFEGQVYEQYF
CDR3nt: TGTGCCAGCAGTTTCGAGGGACAAGTTTACGAGCAGTACTTC

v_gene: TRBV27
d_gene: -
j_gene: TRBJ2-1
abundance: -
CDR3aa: CASSLIRRGNEQFF
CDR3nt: TGTGCCAGCAGTTTAATTCGGAGGGGCAATGAGCAGTTCTTC

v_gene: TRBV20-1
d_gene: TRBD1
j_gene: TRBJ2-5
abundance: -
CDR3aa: CSAREGGQGRGETQYF
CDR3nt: TGCAGTGCTAGAGAGGGGGGACAGGGGAGAGGAGAGACCCAGTACTTC

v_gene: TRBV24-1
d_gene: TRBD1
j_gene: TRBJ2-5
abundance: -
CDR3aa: CATSPNPGQGMETQYF
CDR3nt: TGTGCCACCAGTCCGAACCCGGGACAGGGAATGGAGACCCAGTACTTC

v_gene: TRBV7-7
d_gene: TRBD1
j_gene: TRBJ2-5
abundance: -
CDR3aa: CASSYRGAETQYF
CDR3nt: TGTGCTAGCAGCTACAGGGGCGCAGAGACCCAGTACTTC

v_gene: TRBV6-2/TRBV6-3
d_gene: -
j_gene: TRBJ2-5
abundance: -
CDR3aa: CATLPDTEGTQYF
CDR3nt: TGTGCCACCCTTCCGGACACCGAGGGGACCCAGTACTTC

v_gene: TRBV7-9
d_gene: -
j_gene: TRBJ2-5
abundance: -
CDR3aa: CASSGTRTQYF
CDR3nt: TGTGCCAGCAGCGGGACAAGGACCCAGTACTTC

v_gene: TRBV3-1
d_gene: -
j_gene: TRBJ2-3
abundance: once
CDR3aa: CASSRRTGESDTQYF
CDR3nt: TGTGCCAGCAGCCGACGAACGGGGGAGTCAGATACGCAGTATTTT

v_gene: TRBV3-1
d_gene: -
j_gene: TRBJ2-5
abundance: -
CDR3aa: CASSQATLTGETQYF
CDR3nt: TGTGCCAGCAGCCAAGCTACTCTGACAGGAGAGACCCAGTACTTC

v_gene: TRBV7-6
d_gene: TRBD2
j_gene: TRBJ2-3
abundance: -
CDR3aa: CASSIGTSGGAFTDTQYF
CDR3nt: TGTGCCAGCAGCATCGGGACTAGCGGGGGGGCCTTCACAGATACGCAGTATTTT

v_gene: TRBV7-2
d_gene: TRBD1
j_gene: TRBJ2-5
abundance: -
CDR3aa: CASSPGGAVETQYF
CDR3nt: TGTGCCAGCAGCCCAGGGGGTGCTGTGGAGACCCAGTACTTC

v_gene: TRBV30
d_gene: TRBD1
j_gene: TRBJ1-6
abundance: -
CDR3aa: CAWSVLLFEGAGNSPLHF
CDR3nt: TGTGCCTGGAGTGTACTTCTTTTTGAGGGGGCCGGTAATTCACCCCTCCACTTT

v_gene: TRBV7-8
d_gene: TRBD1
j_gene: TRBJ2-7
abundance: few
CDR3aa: CASSLVGTGFYEQYF
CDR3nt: TGTGCCAGCAGCTTAGTTGGGACAGGGTTCTACGAGCAGTACTTC

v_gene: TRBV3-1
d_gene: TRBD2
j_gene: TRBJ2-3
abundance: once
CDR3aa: CASSRRLAGGTDTQYF
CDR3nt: TGTGCCAGCAGTCGCAGACTAGCGGGAGGCACAGATACGCAGTATTTT

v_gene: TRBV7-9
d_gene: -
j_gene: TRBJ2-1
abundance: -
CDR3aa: CASSLAAGGNEQFF
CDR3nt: TGTGCCAGCAGCTTAGCGGCAGGAGGCAATGAGCAGTTCTTC

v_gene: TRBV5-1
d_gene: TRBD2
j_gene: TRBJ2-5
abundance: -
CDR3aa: CASSTRPRGAETQYF
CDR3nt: TGCGCCAGCAGCACCCGCCCGCGGGGGGCGGAGACCCAGTACTTC

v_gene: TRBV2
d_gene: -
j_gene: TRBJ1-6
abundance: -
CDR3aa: CASSFLLPYNSPLHF
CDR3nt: TGTGCCAGCAGCTTTCTTCTACCATATAATTCACCCCTCCACTTT

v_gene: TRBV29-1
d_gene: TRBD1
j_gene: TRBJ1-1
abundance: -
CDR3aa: CSVVRTGLTEAFF
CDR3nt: TGCAGCGTTGTCCGGACAGGGCTCACTGAAGCTTTCTTT